The T cell receptor (beta chain) under discussion was sequenced for a study of T cell responses to AZD1222 COVID-19 vaccine. The method was immunoSEQ multiplex PCR; TCRdb's version includes in-frame clones alone and lacks a portion of them. The table lists under 150,000 clones. V shed 0 bases and J 7 bases; nucleotides not matched to a gene: 18. The CDR3 has 20 amino acids. Germline V gene data show CDR1 as MGHRA and CDR2 as YSYEKL. Specimen: peripheral blood. This TCR was recovered from an adult in good health. The chain recombines TRBV4-1 with TRBJ2-1, with 10 bases aligning to TRBD2. In DNA form, the CDR3 reads TGCGCCAGCAGCCAAGATAGGCTAGCGGGGGACCAATCCCTGGGGAATGAGCAGTTCTTC. Translating gives CASSQDRLAGDQSLGNEQFF.